Listed below are T cell receptor beta chains from one sample, sequenced in a study of identical twins. TCRdb re-called the 5' RACE reads through MiXCR, storing one row per CDR3 protein. The sample has approximately 1.8 million distinct CDR3 sequences, less than 35% seen once; the top ten hold under 0.35%. The sequencing sample was made of cord blood. Receptors were obtained from a newborn girl in good health. The CDR3 runs from the conserved cysteine through the conserved F or W. Fields, in order: CDR3 length, V gene, D gene, CDR3 protein. D genes are given only for firm matches.

14 | TRBV7-9 | NA | CASSSQDWTYEQYF
16 | TRBV5-1 | NA | CASSSKAGTSYNEQFF
15 | TRBV10-3 | TRBD1 | CAISADRGLNTEAFF
13 | TRBV4-2 | NA | CASSRGDGETQYF
16 | TRBV20-1 | NA | CSARAPRLQSADGYTF
15 | TRBV20-1 | NA | CSARPWAGGTDTQYF
18 | TRBV5-8 | TRBD2 | CASTPGLAGMSSYNEQFF
18 | TRBV7-2 | TRBD2 | CASSLIRGSGKYNNEQYF
14 | TRBV12-3/TRBV12-4 | NA | CASSLRNRQETQYF
14 | TRBV5-6 | NA | CASSLLLAGDTQYF
12 | TRBV28 | NA | CASLGAEYGYTF
15 | TRBV7-2 | NA | CASSLSNRPNYGYTF
17 | TRBV2 | TRBD1 | CASSPDWGGTGGYGYTF
12 | TRBV5-6 | TRBD1 | CASSLTDRAYTF
15 | TRBV5-1 | NA | CASSMGGGTNTEAFF
13 | TRBV27 | NA | CASSLFSGGGYTF
14 | TRBV20-1 | TRBD2 | CSATSGWTYNEQYF
16 | TRBV11-1 | NA | CASRSNRLLNTGELFF
18 | TRBV9 | NA | CASSVTPGESSGANVLTF
16 | TRBV19 | NA | CASSIGSGYSYNEQFF
14 | TRBV5-6 | TRBD2 | CASSLAERGYEQYF
13 | TRBV29-1 | NA | CSVDGGGGDTQYF
15 | TRBV11-1 | TRBD1 | CASSFRTGGVHGYTF
14 | TRBV12-3/TRBV12-4 | NA | CASSLGGMSSPLHF